Listed here are 23 T cell receptor beta chains from one sample, sequenced in a study of blood T cell repertoires in COVID-19. TCRdb keeps only in-frame clones here, not all; method: immunoSEQ multiplex PCR. The sample includes roughly 160,000 clones, just over 90% of them seen just once. The specimen sequenced was peripheral blood. Receptors originate from a man aged 18 to 35 with acute or convalescent COVID-19.

The chain uses TRBV6-6 and TRBJ1-5; a weak D match, TRBD1 (6 bases). Germline V gene sequence: CDR1 MNHNY, CDR2 SVGAGI (reference sequence). V lost 5 bases and J 13 bases, leaving 18 bases between the germline ends. The CDR3 has 13 amino acids. The CDR3 region has the DNA TGTGCCAGCAGTGACCTCCAGGGGCCGCCACAGCATTTT. This sequence encodes CASSDLQGPPQHF.

Written as DNA, the CDR3 is TGTGCCACCAGTGATTTTGCGGGAAACGGGGAGCAGTTCTTC. Translating it yields CATSDFAGNGEQFF. V and J are TRBV24-1 and TRBJ2-1, with a tentative D call TRBD2 (6 bases). The CDR3 is 14 residues long. Germline CDR1 reads KGHDR; CDR2 reads SFDVKD. V gave up 1 base and J gave up 10 bases, with 13 bases separating them.

The rearrangement uses TRBV6-5 and TRBJ1-6; 7 nucleotides line up with TRBD1. V gave up 2 bases and J gave up 3 bases; unmatched junction bases: 4. CDR1 and CDR2 from the germline V gene are MNHEY and SVGAGI. The length of the CDR3 is 16 residues. CDR3 sequence: CASSYRGQVYNSPLHF. CDR3 bases: TGTGCCAGCAGTTACCGAGGACAGGTCTATAATTCACCCCTCCACTTT.

The rearrangement joins TRBV13 to TRBJ1-3; weak D call: TRBD1 (6 bases). V lost 3 bases, J lost 0 bases, and 12 bases lay in between. This CDR3 contains 16 residues. CDR1 is PRHDT, CDR2 FYEKMQ, per germline (reference sequence). The CDR3 loop is CASSFPGQSSGNTIYF. The CDR3, as DNA: TGTGCCAGCAGCTTCCCAGGACAGAGCTCTGGAAACACCATATATTTT.

The chain couples TRBV23-1 to TRBJ2-2; D is perhaps TRBD1 (6 bases). TRBV23-1 is placed among ORFs of uncertain function. The CDR3 spans 18 residues. The V end lost 4 bases, the J end lost 0 bases, and 18 bases lay between the germline ends. The CDR3 protein is CASSRPNRAPANTGELFF. The CDR3 region has the DNA TGCGCCAGCAGTCGCCCGAACAGGGCCCCAGCGAACACCGGGGAGCTGTTTTTT.

This clone has a handful of counts. The chain couples TRBV5-1 to TRBJ2-1; D possibly corresponds to TRBD2 (5 bases). The V end was cut by 2 bases, the J end by 6 bases, with 9 bases between. CDR1 SGHRS and CDR2 YFSETQ come from the germline V gene. The CDR3 contains 13 residues. CDR3 amino acids: CASSFNGVNEQFF. CDR3 DNA sequence: TGCGCCAGCAGCTTTAACGGGGTCAATGAGCAGTTCTTC.

The J gene is TRBJ1-4, the V gene TRBV18; D remains unclear. The CDR3 has 15 residues. Trimming pared 2 bases from V and 5 bases from J, leaving 12 bases between. CDR1 is KGHSH and CDR2 is LQKENI in the germline V gene. CDR3 DNA sequence: TGTGCCAGCTCACCAAACGAGGTGAGGAATGAAAAACTGTTTTTT. Translation: CASSPNEVRNEKLFF.

The rearrangement uses TRBV27 and TRBJ1-3, with TRBD1 matching over 7 bases. CDR3 length: 14 residues. In germline, CDR1 is MNHEY, CDR2 SMNVEV (reference sequence). V dropped 6 bases and J dropped 0; count of bases not matched to a gene: 2. Here the CDR3 DNA reads TGTGCCAGCAGCCGACAGGGCTCTGGAAACACCATATATTTT. Residues: CASSRQGSGNTIYF.

The chain uses TRBV7-9 and TRBJ2-3, with TRBD1 matching over 12 bases. Trimming took 5 bases from V and 3 from J; bases not matched to a gene: 3. The CDR3 loop spans 15 amino acids. CDR1 is SEHNR, CDR2 FQNEAQ, per germline (reference sequence). The CDR3 nucleotides read TGTGCCAGCAGCCGGGACAGGGGGCGAACAGATACGCAGTATTTT. This gives the protein CASSRDRGRTDTQYF. Combining the CDR3 with reference TRBV7-9 and TRBJ2-3 gives the whole variable domain DTGVSQNPRHKITKRGQNVTFRCDPISEHNRLYWYRQTLGQGPEFLTYFQNEAQLEKSRLLSDRFSAERPKGSFSTLEIQRTEQGDSAMYLCASSRDRGRTDTQYFGPGTRLTVL.

This clone was counted between two and nine times. The rearrangement links TRBV6-1 to TRBJ2-6, with TRBD1 identical over 7 bases. The CDR3 runs to 18 residues. Germline CDR1 MNHNS, CDR2 SASEGT. The V gene end was trimmed by 4 bases and the J gene end by 0 bases; junction bases not matched to a gene: 9. The CDR3 coding sequence is TGTGCCAGCAGTGCCATTGGACAGGCTTTCTCTGGGGCCAACGTCCTGACTTTC. Residues: CASSAIGQAFSGANVLTF.

The J gene is TRBJ1-6, the V gene TRBV27; D possibly corresponds to TRBD1 (6 bases). Trimming shortened V by 5 bases and J by 6 bases, and 17 bases separated the two germline ends. CDR1 and CDR2 from the germline V gene are MNHEY and SMNVEV (reference sequence). The CDR3 extends over 16 amino acids. The CDR3 sequence is CASSPSGAGANSPLHF. In DNA, the CDR3 is TGTGCCAGCAGTCCTAGTGGGGCAGGGGCTAATTCACCCCTCCACTTT.

The chain has TRBV3-1 (or the pseudogene TRBV3-2) and TRBJ2-2, with D perhaps matching TRBD2 (6 bases). CDR3 length: 13 amino acids. Trimming took 4 bases from V and 7 from J, leaving 10 bases between them. The germline V gene has CDR1 LGHDT and CDR2 YNNKEL (reference sequence). The DNA for the CDR3 is TGTGCCAGCAGCCCTCTGGGGGGCGGGGAGCTGTTTTTT. Amino acid sequence: CASSPLGGGELFF.

The chain links TRBV30 to TRBJ1-2; 10 bases line up with TRBD1. CDR3 size: 15 residues. Germline CDR1 and CDR2: GTSNPN and SVGIG (reference sequence). V lost 5 bases and J lost 8; bases outside the gene matches: 14. The chain's CDR3 is CAWPGGTGEFGGYTF. The DNA for the CDR3 is TGTGCCTGGCCGGGAGGGACAGGGGAGTTCGGGGGCTACACCTTC.

V is TRBV5-5 and J is TRBJ1-1; tentative D call: TRBD1 (5 bases). The ends were cut back, 4 bases at V and 11 bases at J, with 24 bases in the middle. CDR3 length: 15 residues. Germline lookup yields CDR1 SGHKS and CDR2 YYEKEE (reference sequence). For the CDR3, the DNA is TGTGCCAGCAGCCCTGGGGTCGGGGGATGGATTGAGGCTTTCTTT. It codes for CASSPGVGGWIEAFF.

The gene calls are TRBV19 and TRBJ2-2, with 8 bases lining up with TRBD1. The germline CDR1 and CDR2 sequences are LNHDA and SQIVND (reference sequence). The ends lost 5 bases at V and 7 bases at J; junction bases unmatched: 9. The CDR3 is 15 residues long. As DNA, the CDR3 is TGTGCCAGTAGTCCGAGGACAGGGCAAGTCGGGGAGCTGTTTTTT. This gives the protein CASSPRTGQVGELFF.

The rearrangement links TRBV12-3 or TRBV12-4 to TRBJ1-1; D gene uncertain. There are 13 residues in the CDR3. The V and J ends lost 3 bases and 4 bases respectively, with 9 bases between them. The CDR3 is CASSLSIATEAFF. The CDR3 DNA is TGTGCCAGCAGTTTGTCGATAGCCACTGAAGCTTTCTTT.

V usage is TRBV15 and J usage is TRBJ1-2; D remains unclear. V was trimmed by 0 bases and J by 8 bases, leaving 10 bases between them. CDR3 length: 13 residues. The germline V gene encodes CDR1 LNHNV and CDR2 YYDKDF (reference sequence). DNA of the CDR3: TGTGCCACCAGCAGAGATCTCGGTGAGGGCTACACCTTC. As protein: CATSRDLGEGYTF. The full variable domain, its missing parts supplied by reference TRBV15 and TRBJ1-2, is DAMVIQNPRYQVTQFGKPVTLSCSQTLNHNVMYWYQQKSSQAPKLLFHYYDKDFNNEADTPDNFQSRRPNTSFCFLDIRSPGLGDTAMYLCATSRDLGEGYTFGSGTRLTVV.

CDR3 region: CARSLPGNQPQHF. The CDR3 DNA sequence: TGTGCCAGAAGCTTACCGGGTAATCAGCCCCAGCATTTT. The rearrangement links TRBV5-3 to TRBJ1-5; no firm D call. TRBV5-3 falls under the ORF class, with uncertain function. This CDR3 is built from 13 residues. V was pared by 2 bases and J by 4 bases, with 7 bases between.

The V and J genes are TRBV18 and TRBJ2-1, with 10 bases fitting TRBD1. The length of the CDR3 is 13 residues. V was pared by 3 bases and J by 8 bases, with 1 base of the junction left unmatched. The germline V gene encodes CDR1 KGHSH and CDR2 LQKENI. The CDR3 sequence is CASSPGTGDEQFF. CDR3 nucleotides: TGTGCCAGCTCACCTGGGACAGGGGATGAGCAGTTCTTC. Combining the CDR3 with reference TRBV18 and TRBJ2-1 gives the whole variable domain NAGVMQNPRHLVRRRGQEARLRCSPMKGHSHVYWYRQLPEEGLKFMVYLQKENIIDESGMPKERFSAEFPKEGPSILRIQQVVRGDSAAYFCASSPGTGDEQFFGPGTRLTVL.

This clone was recorded once. The chain recombines TRBV19 with TRBJ2-2; tentative D call: TRBD1 (5 bases). The V and J ends lost 4 bases and 0 bases respectively, with 9 bases between them. CDR1 is LNHDA, CDR2 SQIVND, per germline (reference sequence). The CDR3 runs to 15 residues. The CDR3 DNA is TGTGCCAGTAGTAGGCAGGGTTCGAACACCGGGGAGCTGTTTTTT. Protein: CASSRQGSNTGELFF.

The V and J genes are TRBV3-1 (or the pseudogene TRBV3-2) and TRBJ2-2; 7 nucleotides line up with TRBD2. The germline CDR1 and CDR2 sequences are LGHDT and YNNKEL (reference sequence). This CDR3 is built from 18 residues. V trimming: 4 bases; J trimming: 8 bases; junction bases outside the gene matches: 19. The CDR3 bases are TGTGCCAGCAGCCCTCGGTGGGCGGGAGTTGTAGGTGGAGGGGAGCTGTTTTTT. It translates to CASSPRWAGVVGGGELFF.

J is TRBJ2-5 and V is TRBV19, with 12 bases that match TRBD2. V was clipped by 4 bases and J by 5 bases; unmatched bases: 5. Germline V gives CDR1 LNHDA, CDR2 SQIVND (reference sequence). The CDR3 loop spans 15 amino acids. For the CDR3, the DNA is TGTGCCAGTAGTACGAGACTAGCGGGAGCGGAGACCCAGTACTTC. It specifies CASSTRLAGAETQYF.

V is TRBV2 and J is TRBJ1-6, with D possibly being TRBD1 (6 bases). V was pared by 5 bases and J by 10 bases, with 15 bases between. CDR3 length: 14 residues. Germline values: CDR1 SNHLY, CDR2 FYNNEI. Here the CDR3 DNA reads TGTGCCAGCAGTTTACGGGACACCGGGTCACCCCTCCACTTT. Translation gives CASSLRDTGSPLHF.